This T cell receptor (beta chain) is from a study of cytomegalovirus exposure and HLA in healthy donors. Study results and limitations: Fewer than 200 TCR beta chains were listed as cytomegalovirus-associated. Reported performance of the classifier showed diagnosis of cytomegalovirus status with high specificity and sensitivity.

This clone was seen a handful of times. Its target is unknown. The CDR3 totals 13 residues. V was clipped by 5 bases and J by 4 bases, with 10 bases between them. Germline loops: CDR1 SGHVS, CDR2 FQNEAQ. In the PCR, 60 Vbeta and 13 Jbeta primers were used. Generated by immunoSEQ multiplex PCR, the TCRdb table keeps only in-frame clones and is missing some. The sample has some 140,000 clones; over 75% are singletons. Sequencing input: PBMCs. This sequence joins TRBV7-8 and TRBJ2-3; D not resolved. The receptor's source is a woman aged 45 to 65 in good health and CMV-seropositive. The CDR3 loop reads CASSRSRSDTQYF. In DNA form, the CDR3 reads TGTGCCAGCAGCAGGAGTAGATCAGATACGCAGTATTTT.